Reported below is one T cell receptor beta chain. The sample is drawn from a study of T cell changes during pregnancy in multiple sclerosis. Data came from immunoSEQ multiplex PCR; TCRdb stores just in-frame clones and leaves some out. The sample includes fewer than 85,000 clones, approximately 94% of them seen just once. Germline CDR1 reads ENHRY; CDR2 reads SYGVKD. This CDR3 has 13 residues. V shed 4 bases and J 9 bases; nucleotides not matched to a gene: 9. The V and J genes are TRBV10-3 and TRBJ2-7; TRBD1 agrees at 7 bases. This receptor was obtained from a female donor in good health, enrolled as a control in a pregnancy study. Here the sequenced sample was peripheral blood, taken after pregnancy. CDR3 in amino acids: CAISGPGDSPQYF. CDR3 coding DNA: TGTGCCATCAGTGGGCCTGGGGACAGCCCGCAGTACTTC.